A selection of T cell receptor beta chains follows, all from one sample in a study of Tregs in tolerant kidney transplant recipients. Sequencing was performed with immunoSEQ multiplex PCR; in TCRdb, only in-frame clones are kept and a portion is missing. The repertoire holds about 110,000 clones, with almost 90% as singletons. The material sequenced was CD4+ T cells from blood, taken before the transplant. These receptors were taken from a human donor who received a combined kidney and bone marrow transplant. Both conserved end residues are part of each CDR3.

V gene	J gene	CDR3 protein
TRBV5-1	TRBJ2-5	CASSLTIQETQYF
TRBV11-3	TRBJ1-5	CASSPGPTTEKGNQPQHF
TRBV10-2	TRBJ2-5	CASSAILRETQYF
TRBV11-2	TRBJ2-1	CASSSFRTGLYNEQFF
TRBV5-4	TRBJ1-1	CASSLLGQGALNTEAFF
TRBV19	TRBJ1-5	CASRPGHSNQPQHF
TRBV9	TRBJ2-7	CASSEGGTGYEQYF
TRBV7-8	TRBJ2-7	CASSFPNYEQYF
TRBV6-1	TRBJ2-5	CASSGIHGETQYF
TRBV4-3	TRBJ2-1	CASKKGAGPYNEQFF
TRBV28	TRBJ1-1	CASSLSSSPPGTEAFF
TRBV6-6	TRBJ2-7	CASSQGVDTIYEQYF
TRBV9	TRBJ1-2	CASSPQTGQGIYGYTF
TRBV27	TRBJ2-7	CASSWGQGNGEQYF
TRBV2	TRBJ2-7	CASSEAEGDYYEQYF
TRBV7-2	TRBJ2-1	CASSYRTGGEQFF
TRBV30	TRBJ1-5	CAWGSTGRANQPQHF
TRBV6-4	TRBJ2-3	CASSAGISTDTQYF
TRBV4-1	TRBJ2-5	CASSQGRLLASRRETQYF
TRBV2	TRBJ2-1	CASSVWLAGGNEQFF
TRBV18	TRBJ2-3	CASSPSTDTQYF
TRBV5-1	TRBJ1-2	CASSPGTAPYGYTF
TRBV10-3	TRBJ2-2	CAIRGQDRELFF
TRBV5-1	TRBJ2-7	CASSSGGTTSLTYEQYF
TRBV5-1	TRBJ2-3	CASSFRGQGTDTQYF
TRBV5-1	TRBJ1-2	CASSPDRDYGYTF
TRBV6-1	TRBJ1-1	CASFGTGGDTEAFF
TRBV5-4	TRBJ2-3	CASSLGRGGGTDTQYF
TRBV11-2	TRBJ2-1	CASSLDGAPFVDNEQFF
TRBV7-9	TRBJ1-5	CASSFAQQPQHF
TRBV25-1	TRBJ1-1	CASSESLAAGEAFF
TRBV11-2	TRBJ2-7	CASSLDRGRPYEQYF
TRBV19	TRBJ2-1	CASSRGLAGANEQFF